These T cell receptor beta chains were read from a single sample in a study of metastatic and nonmetastatic thyroid tumors. TCRdb used MiXCR to call clones anew from the PCR reads. The sample has about 45,000 clones, 4% seen once. Sequenced: blood. Source of these receptors: a female donor with papillary thyroid cancer or a benign thyroid nodule (not recorded which). Some clones in this sample may be carry-over from other donors' samples. The CDR3 runs from the conserved cysteine through the conserved F or W. A D gene is named only where the DNA matches it firmly. For some rows the clone size is stated as once, few or many, or as a class when expanded; others skip it.

abundance: many
d_gene: TRBD2
v_gene: TRBV9
j_gene: TRBJ2-1
CDR3aa: CASSATGLAVEQFF
CDR3nt: TGTGCCAGCAGCGCAACGGGACTAGCGGTTGAGCAGTTCTTC

abundance: .
d_gene: .
v_gene: TRBV11-2
j_gene: TRBJ1-3
CDR3aa: CASSLEGPHSVNTIYF
CDR3nt: TGCGCCAGCAGCTTAGAAGGGCCTCACTCTGTAAACACCATATATTTT

abundance: .
d_gene: .
v_gene: TRBV7-3
j_gene: TRBJ2-2
CDR3aa: CASSASGELFF
CDR3nt: TGTGCCAGCAGCGCTTCCGGGGAGCTGTTTTTT

abundance: many
d_gene: TRBD1
v_gene: TRBV5-1
j_gene: TRBJ1-5
CDR3aa: CASSLGTGDSNQPQHF
CDR3nt: TGCGCCAGCAGCTTGGGTACAGGGGATAGCAATCAGCCCCAGCATTTT

abundance: .
d_gene: .
v_gene: TRBV6-1
j_gene: TRBJ2-2
CDR3aa: CASSETRVGELFF
CDR3nt: TGTGCCAGCAGTGAAACCAGGGTCGGGGAGCTGTTTTTT

abundance: many
d_gene: TRBD2
v_gene: TRBV7-8
j_gene: TRBJ2-1
CDR3aa: CASSLVSGSPHNEQFF
CDR3nt: TGTGCCAGCAGCTTAGTTAGCGGGAGCCCACACAATGAGCAGTTCTTC

abundance: .
d_gene: TRBD2
v_gene: TRBV28
j_gene: TRBJ2-7
CDR3aa: CASTLAGSSEQYF
CDR3nt: TGTGCCAGCACGCTAGCGGGGTCGTCCGAGCAGTACTTC

abundance: many
d_gene: .
v_gene: TRBV5-1
j_gene: TRBJ2-7
CDR3aa: CASSVDPYSYEQYF
CDR3nt: TGCGCCAGCAGCGTGGACCCCTACTCCTACGAGCAGTACTTC

abundance: medium-sized
d_gene: TRBD2
v_gene: TRBV6-1
j_gene: TRBJ2-1
CDR3aa: CASSGVAGGDYNEQFF
CDR3nt: TGTGCCAGCAGTGGTGTAGCGGGAGGGGATTACAATGAGCAGTTCTTC

abundance: few
d_gene: .
v_gene: TRBV20-1
j_gene: TRBJ2-3
CDR3aa: CSARRPGQSTDTQYF
CDR3nt: TGCAGTGCTAGACGACCGGGACAAAGCACAGATACGCAGTATTTT

abundance: many
d_gene: TRBD1
v_gene: TRBV7-9
j_gene: TRBJ2-7
CDR3aa: CASSSTGSPTASYEQYF
CDR3nt: TGTGCCAGCAGCTCGACAGGGAGCCCGACCGCCTCCTACGAGCAGTACTTC

abundance: many
d_gene: .
v_gene: TRBV9
j_gene: TRBJ2-3
CDR3aa: CASSPDEGWGTDTQYF
CDR3nt: TGTGCCAGCAGCCCCGATGAGGGATGGGGCACAGATACGCAGTATTTT

abundance: few
d_gene: .
v_gene: TRBV4-2
j_gene: TRBJ2-7
CDR3aa: CASSQDVGSYEQYF
CDR3nt: TGTGCCAGCAGCCAAGACGTGGGATCCTACGAGCAGTACTTC

abundance: .
d_gene: TRBD1
v_gene: TRBV18
j_gene: TRBJ2-3
CDR3aa: CASSPPTGGTDTQYF
CDR3nt: TGTGCCAGCTCACCACCTACAGGGGGGACAGATACGCAGTATTTT

abundance: many
d_gene: TRBD2
v_gene: TRBV3-1
j_gene: TRBJ2-5
CDR3aa: CASSQVSSGRRGETQYF
CDR3nt: TGTGCCAGCAGCCAAGTGTCTAGCGGGAGGAGAGGAGAGACCCAGTACTTC

abundance: few
d_gene: TRBD2
v_gene: TRBV6-1
j_gene: TRBJ2-3
CDR3aa: CASSGLAGRTDTQYF
CDR3nt: TGTGCCAGCAGTGGACTAGCGGGCCGCACAGATACGCAGTATTTT

abundance: many
d_gene: .
v_gene: TRBV24-1
j_gene: TRBJ1-5
CDR3aa: CATSDASRGYNQPQHF
CDR3nt: TGTGCCACCAGTGACGCGTCCAGGGGCTACAATCAGCCCCAGCATTTT

abundance: many
d_gene: .
v_gene: TRBV29-1
j_gene: TRBJ2-7
CDR3aa: CSVEVELGYEQYF
CDR3nt: TGCAGCGTTGAAGTAGAACTCGGCTACGAGCAGTACTTC

abundance: many
d_gene: TRBD1
v_gene: TRBV6-1
j_gene: TRBJ1-5
CDR3aa: CASSEALQGASQPQHF
CDR3nt: TGTGCCAGCAGTGAAGCCCTCCAGGGGGCGTCTCAGCCCCAGCATTTT

abundance: few
d_gene: TRBD1
v_gene: TRBV10-3
j_gene: TRBJ2-7
CDR3aa: CAISEGQPLVMQYF
CDR3nt: TGCGCCATCAGTGAGGGACAGCCGCTGGTCATGCAGTACTTC

abundance: many
d_gene: TRBD1
v_gene: TRBV7-9
j_gene: TRBJ1-2
CDR3aa: CASSSRTGGNYGYTF
CDR3nt: TGTGCCAGCAGCTCAAGGACAGGGGGTAACTATGGCTACACCTTC

abundance: few
d_gene: .
v_gene: TRBV28
j_gene: TRBJ2-7
CDR3aa: CASRTLQFYEQYF
CDR3nt: TGTGCCAGCAGGACCCTACAGTTCTACGAGCAGTACTTC

abundance: many
d_gene: .
v_gene: TRBV2
j_gene: TRBJ1-1
CDR3aa: CASSESPGTTEAFF
CDR3nt: TGTGCCAGCAGTGAAAGTCCGGGTACCACTGAAGCTTTCTTT

abundance: .
d_gene: TRBD1
v_gene: TRBV20-1
j_gene: TRBJ2-1
CDR3aa: CSAQGVGQGAVGQFF
CDR3nt: TGCAGTGCCCAAGGCGTGGGACAGGGGGCGGTCGGGCAGTTCTTC

abundance: .
d_gene: TRBD2
v_gene: TRBV2
j_gene: TRBJ2-1
CDR3aa: CASNEGLAGNYEQFF
CDR3nt: TGTGCCAGCAACGAGGGACTAGCGGGAAATTATGAGCAGTTCTTC

abundance: many
d_gene: TRBD2
v_gene: TRBV7-3
j_gene: TRBJ2-2
CDR3aa: CASSSPSGHNTGELFF
CDR3nt: TGTGCCAGCAGCTCTCCTAGCGGTCACAACACCGGGGAGCTGTTTTTT

abundance: many
d_gene: TRBD2
v_gene: TRBV11-3
j_gene: TRBJ2-7
CDR3aa: CASSWGLAREQYF
CDR3nt: TGTGCCAGCAGCTGGGGACTAGCGAGGGAGCAGTACTTC

abundance: many
d_gene: .
v_gene: TRBV3-1
j_gene: TRBJ1-2
CDR3aa: CASSHWGSGYTF
CDR3nt: TGTGCCAGCAGCCACTGGGGTAGTGGCTACACCTTC

abundance: many
d_gene: .
v_gene: TRBV27
j_gene: TRBJ2-7
CDR3aa: CASSLTPISYEQYF
CDR3nt: TGTGCCAGCAGTCTTACTCCTATCTCCTACGAGCAGTACTTC

abundance: few
d_gene: .
v_gene: TRBV18
j_gene: TRBJ1-5
CDR3aa: CASSQYNQPQHF
CDR3nt: TGTGCCAGCTCCCAATACAATCAGCCCCAGCATTTT